The clone carrying this TCR beta chain was counted ten times or more. Its antigen is unidentified. TCRdb analysed the multiplex PCR reads with MiXCR anew, one entry per CDR3 protein. The table records about 140,000 distinct CDR3 sequences, 32% of them present only once. This entry is derived from a study of breast tumors, draining lymph nodes, adjacent tissues. Overall study findings and caveats: Findings are consistent with lymph node origin and intratumoral expansion of most tumor T cells. Compared with basal-like, luminal-like tumors shared significantly more repertoire with nontumor tissue. That most tumor T cells come from lymph nodes remained unproven. Tumor TCR diversity was below lymph nodes but above nontumor tissue.

CDR3 length: 13 residues. Germline CDR1 and CDR2: LNHDA and SQIVND (reference sequence). J was trimmed by 7 bases and V by 4 bases; bases with no gene match: 7. Samples came from axillary lymph nodes draining the breast cancer. Sample: axillary lymph node tissue. The chain couples TRBV19 to TRBJ2-7; TRBD1 matches 7 bases. The receptor's source is a female donor with breast cancer. Some clones in this sample may be carry-over from other donors' samples. CDR3 sequence: CASSNGQEGEQYF. For the CDR3, the DNA is TGTGCCAGTAGTAACGGACAGGAAGGTGAGCAGTACTTC.